These T cell receptor beta chains were read from a single sample in a study of response to subunit inactivated influenza vaccine. TCRdb reprocessed the RT-PCR reads with MiXCR, giving one entry per CDR3 protein. Seen here are fewer than 700,000 distinct CDR3 sequences, 10% to 15% observed once, and the top ten hold 13%. Sequencing was performed on PBMCs from blood, taken roughly 47 days after vaccination. The origin of the receptors is a man aged 45-65 years who received an inactivated influenza vaccine. Each CDR3 is given with its conserved first and last residue. Fields, in order: clone size, J gene, D gene, V gene, CDR3 protein, CDR3 DNA. A D gene is named only where the DNA matches it firmly. Size values are once, few and many counts, or a class for expanded clones, and some rows have none.

abundance: NA; j_gene: TRBJ1-2; d_gene: NA; v_gene: TRBV6-1; CDR3aa: CASRLDRNYGYTF; CDR3nt: TGTGCCAGCAGGTTGGACAGAAACTATGGCTACACCTTC
abundance: NA; j_gene: TRBJ2-5; d_gene: TRBD2; v_gene: TRBV2; CDR3aa: CASRKARSGGAETQYF; CDR3nt: TGTGCCAGCAGGAAAGCGCGCAGCGGGGGGGCGGAGACCCAGTACTTC
abundance: NA; j_gene: TRBJ1-6; d_gene: NA; v_gene: TRBV20-1; CDR3aa: CSARDGSLPHYNSPLHF; CDR3nt: TGCAGTGCGAGGGACGGTAGCCTTCCCCATTATAATTCACCCCTCCACTTT
abundance: NA; j_gene: TRBJ1-5; d_gene: NA; v_gene: TRBV4-3; CDR3aa: CASSQDVGSNQPQHF; CDR3nt: TGCGCCAGCAGCCAAGATGTCGGCAGCAATCAGCCCCAGCATTTT
abundance: few; j_gene: TRBJ1-2; d_gene: NA; v_gene: TRBV2; CDR3aa: CASSEVTAGGQPNYGYTF; CDR3nt: TGTGCCAGCAGTGAAGTGACCGCCGGGGGACAACCTAACTATGGCTACACCTTC
abundance: NA; j_gene: TRBJ1-5; d_gene: NA; v_gene: TRBV20-1; CDR3aa: CSAIGGHSNQPQHF; CDR3nt: TGCAGTGCTATTGGTGGACACAGCAATCAGCCCCAGCATTTT
abundance: NA; j_gene: TRBJ2-7; d_gene: NA; v_gene: TRBV28; CDR3aa: CASRPSLTYEQYF; CDR3nt: TGTGCCAGCAGGCCCTCTTTAACCTACGAGCAGTACTTC
abundance: NA; j_gene: TRBJ1-5; d_gene: NA; v_gene: TRBV28; CDR3aa: CASSIENQPQHF; CDR3nt: TGTGCCAGCAGTATCGAGAATCAGCCCCAGCATTTT
abundance: NA; j_gene: TRBJ1-6; d_gene: TRBD1; v_gene: TRBV20-1; CDR3aa: CSAGRTGGWVSLHF; CDR3nt: TGCAGTGCTGGAAGGACAGGGGGCTGGGTATCCCTCCACTTT
abundance: few; j_gene: TRBJ2-7; d_gene: NA; v_gene: TRBV7-9; CDR3aa: CASTPEERRYEQYF; CDR3nt: TGTGCCAGCACGCCGGAGGAGCGGCGCTACGAGCAGTACTTC
abundance: NA; j_gene: TRBJ1-1; d_gene: NA; v_gene: TRBV4-2; CDR3aa: CASSQEGGGGNTEAFF; CDR3nt: TGTGCCAGCAGCCAAGAAGGAGGTGGGGGGAACACTGAAGCTTTCTTT
abundance: NA; j_gene: TRBJ2-5; d_gene: TRBD1; v_gene: TRBV5-1; CDR3aa: CASSFDRGQETQYF; CDR3nt: TGCGCCAGCAGCTTCGACAGGGGGCAAGAGACCCAGTACTTC
abundance: NA; j_gene: TRBJ2-5; d_gene: NA; v_gene: TRBV3-1; CDR3aa: CASSPRLATQYF; CDR3nt: TGTGCCAGCAGCCCCCGTTTGGCGACCCAGTACTTC
abundance: NA; j_gene: TRBJ1-1; d_gene: NA; v_gene: TRBV14; CDR3aa: CASSQDNRRKITEAFF; CDR3nt: TGTGCCAGCAGCCAAGATAATCGCCGTAAGATCACTGAAGCTTTCTTT
abundance: many; j_gene: TRBJ2-2; d_gene: NA; v_gene: TRBV7-2; CDR3aa: CASSPTGELFF; CDR3nt: TGTGCCAGCAGCCCTACCGGGGAGCTGTTTTTT
abundance: NA; j_gene: TRBJ1-1; d_gene: TRBD1; v_gene: TRBV6-2/TRBV6-3; CDR3aa: CASSSDRVWTEAFF; CDR3nt: TGTGCCAGCAGTAGCGACAGGGTTTGGACTGAAGCTTTCTTT
abundance: few; j_gene: TRBJ1-5; d_gene: TRBD1; v_gene: TRBV12-3/TRBV12-4; CDR3aa: CASSPPDRVAQPQHF; CDR3nt: TGTGCCAGCAGTCCACCAGACAGGGTCGCTCAGCCCCAGCATTTT
abundance: NA; j_gene: TRBJ2-5; d_gene: TRBD1; v_gene: TRBV20-1; CDR3aa: CSASVRDRATKTQYF; CDR3nt: TGCAGTGCTAGCGTAAGAGACAGGGCAACGAAGACCCAGTACTTC
abundance: few; j_gene: TRBJ2-7; d_gene: NA; v_gene: TRBV6-5; CDR3aa: CASSYGSPALAYEQYF; CDR3nt: TGTGCCAGCAGTTACGGCAGCCCGGCGTTAGCCTACGAGCAGTACTTC
abundance: few; j_gene: TRBJ2-5; d_gene: TRBD2; v_gene: TRBV20-1; CDR3aa: CSARKLAGKETQYF; CDR3nt: TGCAGTGCTAGAAAGCTAGCGGGAAAAGAGACCCAGTACTTC
abundance: NA; j_gene: TRBJ2-4; d_gene: NA; v_gene: TRBV7-9; CDR3aa: CASSPQVAKNIQYF; CDR3nt: TGTGCCAGCAGCCCCCAGGTAGCCAAAAACATTCAGTACTTC
abundance: NA; j_gene: TRBJ2-3; d_gene: TRBD2; v_gene: TRBV6-1; CDR3aa: CASSSGTSITDTQYF; CDR3nt: TGTGCCAGCAGCTCCGGGACTAGCATCACAGATACGCAGTATTTT
abundance: many; j_gene: TRBJ2-2; d_gene: NA; v_gene: TRBV6-1; CDR3aa: CASRSGSNTGELFF; CDR3nt: TGTGCCAGCAGGTCCGGGTCGAACACCGGGGAGCTGTTTTTT
abundance: many; j_gene: TRBJ2-1; d_gene: NA; v_gene: TRBV7-2; CDR3aa: CASSFGDARYNEQFF; CDR3nt: TGTGCCAGCAGCTTTGGGGACGCCCGATACAATGAGCAGTTCTTC
abundance: NA; j_gene: TRBJ2-7; d_gene: NA; v_gene: TRBV7-2; CDR3aa: CASSLELTGVWNEQYF; CDR3nt: TGTGCCAGCAGCTTAGAGCTGACGGGGGTTTGGAACGAGCAGTACTTC
abundance: few; j_gene: TRBJ2-2; d_gene: NA; v_gene: TRBV5-4; CDR3aa: CASTPETPGTGELFF; CDR3nt: TGTGCCAGCACCCCCGAGACTCCTGGAACCGGGGAGCTGTTTTTT
abundance: NA; j_gene: TRBJ2-1; d_gene: TRBD1; v_gene: TRBV25-1; CDR3aa: CASSEHTGGPYNEQFF; CDR3nt: TGTGCCAGCAGTGAACATACAGGGGGCCCCTACAATGAGCAGTTCTTC
abundance: many; j_gene: TRBJ2-1; d_gene: TRBD2; v_gene: TRBV20-1; CDR3aa: CSARDPAGGSYNEQFF; CDR3nt: TGCAGTGCTAGAGATCCAGCGGGAGGGTCCTACAATGAGCAGTTCTTC
abundance: many; j_gene: TRBJ2-7; d_gene: NA; v_gene: TRBV12-3/TRBV12-4; CDR3aa: CASSLHYEQYF; CDR3nt: TGTGCCAGCAGTTTACACTACGAGCAGTACTTC
abundance: few; j_gene: TRBJ2-2; d_gene: TRBD1; v_gene: TRBV7-2; CDR3aa: CASSNGQGITGELFF; CDR3nt: TGTGCCAGCAGCAACGGACAGGGGATCACCGGGGAGCTGTTTTTT
abundance: few; j_gene: TRBJ2-3; d_gene: NA; v_gene: TRBV7-3; CDR3aa: CASSRRGASTDTQYF; CDR3nt: TGTGCCAGCAGCCGAAGGGGGGCGAGCACAGATACGCAGTATTTT
abundance: many; j_gene: TRBJ2-6; d_gene: NA; v_gene: TRBV7-9; CDR3aa: CASSPLRGSSSGANVLTF; CDR3nt: TGTGCCAGCAGCCCCCTTAGAGGGAGTAGCTCTGGGGCCAACGTCCTGACTTTC
abundance: NA; j_gene: TRBJ2-3; d_gene: NA; v_gene: TRBV9; CDR3aa: CPSSVYGGQERDTQYF; CDR3nt: TGTCCCAGCAGCGTATATGGCGGGCAGGAGAGGGATACGCAGTATTTT
abundance: many; j_gene: TRBJ1-5; d_gene: NA; v_gene: TRBV12-3/TRBV12-4; CDR3aa: CASTLQGSGNQPQHF; CDR3nt: TGTGCCAGCACACTACAGGGTTCGGGCAATCAGCCCCAGCATTTT